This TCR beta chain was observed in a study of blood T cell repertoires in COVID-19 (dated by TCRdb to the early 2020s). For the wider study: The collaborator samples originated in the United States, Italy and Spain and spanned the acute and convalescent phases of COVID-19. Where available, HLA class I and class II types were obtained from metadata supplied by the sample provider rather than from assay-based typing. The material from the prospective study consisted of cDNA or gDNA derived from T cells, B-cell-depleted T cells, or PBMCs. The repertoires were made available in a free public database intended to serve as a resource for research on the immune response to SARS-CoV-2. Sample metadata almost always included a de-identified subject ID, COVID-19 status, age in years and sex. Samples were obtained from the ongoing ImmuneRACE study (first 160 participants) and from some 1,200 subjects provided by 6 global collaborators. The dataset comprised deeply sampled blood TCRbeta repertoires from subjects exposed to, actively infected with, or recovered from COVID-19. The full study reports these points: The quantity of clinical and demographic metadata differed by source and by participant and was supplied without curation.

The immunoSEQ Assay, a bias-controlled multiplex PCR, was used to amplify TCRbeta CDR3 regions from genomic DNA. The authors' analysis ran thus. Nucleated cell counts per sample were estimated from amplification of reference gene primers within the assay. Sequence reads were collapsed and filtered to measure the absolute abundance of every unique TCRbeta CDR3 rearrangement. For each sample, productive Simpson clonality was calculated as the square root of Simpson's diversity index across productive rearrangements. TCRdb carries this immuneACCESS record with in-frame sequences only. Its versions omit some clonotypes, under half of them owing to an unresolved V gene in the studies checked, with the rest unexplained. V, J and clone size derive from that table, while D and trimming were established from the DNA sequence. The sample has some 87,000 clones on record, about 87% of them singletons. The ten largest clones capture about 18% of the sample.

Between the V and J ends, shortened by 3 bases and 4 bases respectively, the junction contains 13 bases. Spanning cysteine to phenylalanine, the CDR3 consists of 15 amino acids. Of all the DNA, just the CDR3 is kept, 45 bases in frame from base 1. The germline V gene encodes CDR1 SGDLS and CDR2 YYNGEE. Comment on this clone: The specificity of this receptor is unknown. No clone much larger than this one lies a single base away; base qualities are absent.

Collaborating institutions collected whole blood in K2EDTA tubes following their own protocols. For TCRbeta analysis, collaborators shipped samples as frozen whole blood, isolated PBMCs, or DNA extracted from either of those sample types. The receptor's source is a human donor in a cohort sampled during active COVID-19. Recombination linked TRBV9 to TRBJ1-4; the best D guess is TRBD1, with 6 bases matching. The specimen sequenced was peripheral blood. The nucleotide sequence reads TGTGCCAGCAGCGCCACAGGGTCCAGTAATGAAAAACTGTTTTTT. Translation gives CASSATGSSNEKLFF.